The clone carrying this T cell receptor beta chain occurred once. Its matching antigen is unknown. Genomic DNA for TCR beta libraries, about 1.8 micrograms, came from cryopreserved PBMCs. Method: immunoSEQ multiplex PCR; TCRdb's copy keeps in-frame clones and lacks some. The data show approximately 190,000 clones, roughly 65% seen once. The entry originates in a study of cytotoxic CD8 clonotypes in ibrutinib-treated CLL. Study as a whole: Some 25 partial and 2 complete responses; at median approximately 70 months, around 14 remitted, around 12 progressed. Study-level points and caveats: At progression, clonality fell back toward baseline after rising at ibrutinib response. Public clonotypes proved infrequent, and on treatment they shrank or remained steady.

The V gene's germline CDR1 is LNHNV and CDR2 YYDKDF (reference sequence). This CDR3 is built from 14 residues. V was clipped by 4 bases and J by 8 bases; unmatched bases: 5. The chain carries TRBV15 and TRBJ2-1; 10 positions match TRBD1. The source material was PBMCs, sampled after 12 months of ibrutinib treatment. The TCR comes from a human donor with chronic lymphocytic leukemia. The CDR3 sequence is CATSMGQGHHEQFF. In DNA, the CDR3 is TGTGCCACCAGCATGGGACAGGGGCACCATGAGCAGTTCTTC.